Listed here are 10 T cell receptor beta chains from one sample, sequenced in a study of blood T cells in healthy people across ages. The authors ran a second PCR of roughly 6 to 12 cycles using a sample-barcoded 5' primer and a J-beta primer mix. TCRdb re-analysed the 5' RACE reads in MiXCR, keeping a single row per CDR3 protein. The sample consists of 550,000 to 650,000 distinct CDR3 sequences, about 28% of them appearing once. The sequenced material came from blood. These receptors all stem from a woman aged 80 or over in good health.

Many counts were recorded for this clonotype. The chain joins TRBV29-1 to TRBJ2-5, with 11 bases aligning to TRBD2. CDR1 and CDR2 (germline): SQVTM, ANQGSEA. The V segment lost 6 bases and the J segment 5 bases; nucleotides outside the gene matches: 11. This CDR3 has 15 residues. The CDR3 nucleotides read TGCAGCGTAATAAGACTAGCGGGGCCGGGGGAGACCCAGTACTTC. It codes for CSVIRLAGPGETQYF.

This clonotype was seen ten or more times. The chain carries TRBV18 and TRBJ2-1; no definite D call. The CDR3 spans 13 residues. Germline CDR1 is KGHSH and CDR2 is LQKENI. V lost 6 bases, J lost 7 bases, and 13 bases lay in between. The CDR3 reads CASSPVRRNEQFF. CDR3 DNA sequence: TGTGCCAGCTCGCCGGTGAGACGGAATGAGCAGTTCTTC. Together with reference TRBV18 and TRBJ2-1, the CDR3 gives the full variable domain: NAGVMQNPRHLVRRRGQEARLRCSPMKGHSHVYWYRQLPEEGLKFMVYLQKENIIDESGMPKERFSAEFPKEGPSILRIQQVVRGDSAAYFCASSPVRRNEQFFGPGTRLTVL.

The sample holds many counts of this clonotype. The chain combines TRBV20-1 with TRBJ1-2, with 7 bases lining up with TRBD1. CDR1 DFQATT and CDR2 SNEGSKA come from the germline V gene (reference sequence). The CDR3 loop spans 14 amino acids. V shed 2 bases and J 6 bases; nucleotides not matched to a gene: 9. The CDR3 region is CSARSAGTANGYTF. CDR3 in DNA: TGCAGTGCTAGATCTGCCGGGACAGCAAATGGCTACACCTTC.

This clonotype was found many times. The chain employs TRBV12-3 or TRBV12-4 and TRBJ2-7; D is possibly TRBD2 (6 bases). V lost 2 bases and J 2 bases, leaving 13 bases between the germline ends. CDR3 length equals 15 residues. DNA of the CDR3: TGTGCCAGCAGTTTAAGGGGACTTTTGGCCTACGAGCAGTACTTC. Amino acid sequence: CASSLRGLLAYEQYF.

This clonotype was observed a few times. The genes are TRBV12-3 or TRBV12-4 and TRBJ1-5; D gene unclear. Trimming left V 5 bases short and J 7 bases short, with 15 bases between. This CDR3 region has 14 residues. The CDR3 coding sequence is TGTGCCAGCAGTCTGAGGGATCTTGGGCAGCCCCAGCATTTT. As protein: CASSLRDLGQPQHF.

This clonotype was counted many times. The CDR3 reads CASSRDSNTGELFF. In DNA form, the CDR3 reads TGCGCCAGCAGCCGGGATTCGAACACCGGGGAGCTGTTTTTT. V usage is TRBV4-3 and J usage is TRBJ2-2; D ambiguous. Germline V CDR1 and CDR2: LGHNA, YSLEER. Trimming shortened V by 4 bases and J by 0 bases, and 6 bases separated the two germline ends. CDR3 length: 14 amino acids.

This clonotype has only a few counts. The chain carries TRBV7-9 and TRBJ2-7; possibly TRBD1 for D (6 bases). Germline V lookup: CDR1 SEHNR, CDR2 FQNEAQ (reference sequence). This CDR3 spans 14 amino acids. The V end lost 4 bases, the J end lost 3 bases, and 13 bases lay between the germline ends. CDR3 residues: CASSSTGLVYEQYF. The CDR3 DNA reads TGTGCCAGCAGCTCGACAGGTCTTGTCTACGAGCAGTACTTC.

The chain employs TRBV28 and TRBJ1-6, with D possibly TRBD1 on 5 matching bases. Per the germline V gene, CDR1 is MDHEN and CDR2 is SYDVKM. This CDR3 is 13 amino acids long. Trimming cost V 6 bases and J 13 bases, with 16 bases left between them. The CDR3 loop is CASRPARGAPLHF. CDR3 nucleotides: TGTGCCAGCAGACCTGCCCGAGGGGCCCCCCTCCACTTT.

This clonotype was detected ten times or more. The CDR3 DNA follows: TGTGCCAGTAGTATAGTGGGGATGAATGAGCAGTTCTTC. It codes for CASSIVGMNEQFF. The chain couples TRBV19 to TRBJ2-1, with D unclear. Trimming removed 1 base at V and 7 bases at J, with 8 bases between. The CDR3 loop spans 13 amino acids. In germline, CDR1 is LNHDA, CDR2 SQIVND (reference sequence).

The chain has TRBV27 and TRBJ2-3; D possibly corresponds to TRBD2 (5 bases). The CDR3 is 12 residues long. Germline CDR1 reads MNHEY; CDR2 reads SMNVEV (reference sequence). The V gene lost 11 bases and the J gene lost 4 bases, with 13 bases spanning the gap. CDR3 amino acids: CASRRAADTQYF. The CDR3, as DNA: TGTGCCTCCCGGCGGGCAGCAGATACGCAGTATTTT.